This T cell receptor (beta chain) was observed in a study of a mutant IDH1 vaccine in newly diagnosed glioma. Time point given: week 5, during vaccination. Vaccination comprised doses that each held 300 ug of mutant IDH1 20-mer peptide, plus topical imiquimod. TCRdb's copy holds only in-frame clones and misses some; the assay was immunoSEQ multiplex PCR. The sample lists 30,000 to 40,000 clones, roughly 80% seen once, with roughly 24% in the top ten. On this clone: Its target is not known.

Trimming left V 0 bases short and J 8 bases short, with 13 bases between. Germline V gene lookup returns CDR1 MNHEY and CDR2 SVGAGI. The CDR3 length is 15 residues. The sample in question was PBMCs, obtained from a glioma patient whose treatment included an IDH1 peptide vaccine. The source of this sequence is a man aged 25 to 40 with glioma. This chain uses TRBV6-5 with TRBJ1-4; weak D call: TRBD1 (6 bases). The CDR3, as DNA: TGTGCCAGCAGTTACTCGGGCAGGGGAAACGAAAAACTGTTTTTT. Amino acids: CASSYSGRGNEKLFF.